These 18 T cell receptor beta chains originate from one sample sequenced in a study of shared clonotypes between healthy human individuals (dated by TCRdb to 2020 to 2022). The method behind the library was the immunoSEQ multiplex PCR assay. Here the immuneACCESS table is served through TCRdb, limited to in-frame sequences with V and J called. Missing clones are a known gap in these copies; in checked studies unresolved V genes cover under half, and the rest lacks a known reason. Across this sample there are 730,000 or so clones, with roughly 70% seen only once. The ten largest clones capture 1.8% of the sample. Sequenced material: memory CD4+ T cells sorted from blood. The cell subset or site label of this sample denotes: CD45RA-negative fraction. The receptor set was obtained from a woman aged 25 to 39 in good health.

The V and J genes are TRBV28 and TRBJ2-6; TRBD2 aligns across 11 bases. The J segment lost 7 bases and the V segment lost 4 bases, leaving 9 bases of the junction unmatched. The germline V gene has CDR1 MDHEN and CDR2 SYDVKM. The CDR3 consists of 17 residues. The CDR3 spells CASSSGLAASFANVLTF. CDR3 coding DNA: TGTGCCAGCAGTTCGGGACTAGCGGCTTCTTTCGCCAACGTCCTGACTTTC.

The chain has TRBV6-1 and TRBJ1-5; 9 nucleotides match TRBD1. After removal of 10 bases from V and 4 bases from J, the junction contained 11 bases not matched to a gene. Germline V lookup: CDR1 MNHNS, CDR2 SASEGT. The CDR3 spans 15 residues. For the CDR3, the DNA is TGTGCCACCCCAGACCCGACAGGGGGAAATCAGCCCCAGCATTTT. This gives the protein CATPDPTGGNQPQHF.

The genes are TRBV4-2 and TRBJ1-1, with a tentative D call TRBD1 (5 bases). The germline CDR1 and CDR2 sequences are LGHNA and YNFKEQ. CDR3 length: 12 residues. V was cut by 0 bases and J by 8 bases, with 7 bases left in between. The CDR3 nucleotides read TGTGCCAGCAGCCAAGAGGGGGAAGAAGCTTTCTTT. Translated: CASSQEGEEAFF.

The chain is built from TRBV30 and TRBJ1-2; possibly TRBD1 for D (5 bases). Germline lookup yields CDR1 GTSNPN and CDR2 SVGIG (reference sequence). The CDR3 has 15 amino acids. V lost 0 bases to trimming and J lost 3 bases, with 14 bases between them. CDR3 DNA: TGTGCCTGGAGTGTGCCCCAGGGCCCCTACTATGGCTACACCTTC. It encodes CAWSVPQGPYYGYTF. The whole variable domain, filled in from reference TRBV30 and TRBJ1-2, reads SQTIHQWPATLVQPVGSPLSLECTVEGTSNPNLYWYRQAAGRGLQLLFYSVGIGQISSEVPQNLSASRPQDRQFILSSKKLLLSDSGFYLCAWSVPQGPYYGYTFGSGTRLTVV.

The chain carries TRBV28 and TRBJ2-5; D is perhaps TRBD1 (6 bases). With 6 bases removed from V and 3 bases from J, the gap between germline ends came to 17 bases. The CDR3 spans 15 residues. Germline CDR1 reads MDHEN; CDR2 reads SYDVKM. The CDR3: CASSTRWTAKETQYF. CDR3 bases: TGTGCCAGCAGCACCCGTTGGACAGCAAAAGAGACCCAGTACTTC.

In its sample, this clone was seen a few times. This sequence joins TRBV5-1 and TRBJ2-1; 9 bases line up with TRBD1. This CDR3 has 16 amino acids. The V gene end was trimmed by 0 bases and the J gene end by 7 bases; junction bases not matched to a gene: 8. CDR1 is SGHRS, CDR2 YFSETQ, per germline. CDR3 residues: CASSLAGTGSTNEQFF. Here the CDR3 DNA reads TGCGCCAGCAGCTTGGCTGGGACAGGGAGTACGAATGAGCAGTTCTTC.

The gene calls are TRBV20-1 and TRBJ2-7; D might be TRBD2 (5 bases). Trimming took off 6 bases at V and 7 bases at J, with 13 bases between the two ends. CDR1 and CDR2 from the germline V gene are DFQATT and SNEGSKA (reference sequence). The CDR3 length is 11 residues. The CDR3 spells CSALLQREQYF. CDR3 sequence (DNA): TGCAGTGCCCTTTTGCAGCGGGAGCAGTACTTC.

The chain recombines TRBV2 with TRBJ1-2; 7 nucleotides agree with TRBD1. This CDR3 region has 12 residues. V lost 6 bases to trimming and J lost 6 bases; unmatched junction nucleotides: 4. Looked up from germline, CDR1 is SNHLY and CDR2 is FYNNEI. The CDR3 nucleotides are TGTGCCAGCAGCTACAGGGGAGATGGCTACACCTTC. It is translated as CASSYRGDGYTF.

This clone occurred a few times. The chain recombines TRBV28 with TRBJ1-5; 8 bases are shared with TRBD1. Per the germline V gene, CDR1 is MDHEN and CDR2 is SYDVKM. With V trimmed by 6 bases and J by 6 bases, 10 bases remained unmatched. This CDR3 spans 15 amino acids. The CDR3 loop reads CASSPDRGGSQPQHF. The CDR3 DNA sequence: TGTGCCAGCAGCCCTGACAGGGGCGGCAGTCAGCCCCAGCATTTT. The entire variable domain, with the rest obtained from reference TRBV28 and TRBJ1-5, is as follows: DVKVTQSSRYLVKRTGEKVFLECVQDMDHENMFWYRQDPGLGLRLIYFSYDVKMKEKGDIPEGYSVSREKKERFSLILESASTNQTSMYLCASSPDRGGSQPQHFGDGTRLSIL.

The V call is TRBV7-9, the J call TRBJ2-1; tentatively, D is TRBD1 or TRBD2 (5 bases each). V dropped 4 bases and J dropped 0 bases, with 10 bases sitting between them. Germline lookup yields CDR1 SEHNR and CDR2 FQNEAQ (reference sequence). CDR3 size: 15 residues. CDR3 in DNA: TGTGCCAGCAGCTACCGTGGGGGCTCCTACAATGAGCAGTTCTTC. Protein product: CASSYRGGSYNEQFF. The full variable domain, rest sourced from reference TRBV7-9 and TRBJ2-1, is DTGVSQNPRHKITKRGQNVTFRCDPISEHNRLYWYRQTLGQGPEFLTYFQNEAQLEKSRLLSDRFSAERPKGSFSTLEIQRTEQGDSAMYLCASSYRGGSYNEQFFGPGTRLTVL.

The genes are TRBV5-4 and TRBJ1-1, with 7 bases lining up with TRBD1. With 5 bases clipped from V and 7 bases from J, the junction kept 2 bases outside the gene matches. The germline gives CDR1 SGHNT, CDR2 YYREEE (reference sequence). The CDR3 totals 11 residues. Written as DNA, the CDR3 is TGTGCCAGCAGGGGGGACAGTGAAGCTTTCTTT. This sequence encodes CASRGDSEAFF.

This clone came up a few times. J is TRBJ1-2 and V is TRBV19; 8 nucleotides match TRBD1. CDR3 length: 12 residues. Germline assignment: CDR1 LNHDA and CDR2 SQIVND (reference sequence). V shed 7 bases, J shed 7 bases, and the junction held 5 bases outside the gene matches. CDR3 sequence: CASIAGQGGYTF. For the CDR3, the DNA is TGTGCCAGTATCGCTGGACAGGGTGGCTACACCTTC.

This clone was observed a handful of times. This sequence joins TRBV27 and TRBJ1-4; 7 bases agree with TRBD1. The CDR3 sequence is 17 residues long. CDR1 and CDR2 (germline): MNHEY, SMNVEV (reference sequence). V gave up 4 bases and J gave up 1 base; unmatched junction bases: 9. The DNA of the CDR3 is TGTGCCAGCAGTTCCAATCGACAGGGTTTAACTAATGAAAAACTGTTTTTT. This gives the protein CASSSNRQGLTNEKLFF.

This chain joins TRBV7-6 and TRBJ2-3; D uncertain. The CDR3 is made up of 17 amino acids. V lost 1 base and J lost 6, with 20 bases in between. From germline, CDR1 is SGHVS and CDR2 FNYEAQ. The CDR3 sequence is CASSLEGNGQGRDTQYF. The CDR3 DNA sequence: TGTGCCAGCAGCTTAGAAGGTAACGGTCAAGGCCGGGATACGCAGTATTTT.

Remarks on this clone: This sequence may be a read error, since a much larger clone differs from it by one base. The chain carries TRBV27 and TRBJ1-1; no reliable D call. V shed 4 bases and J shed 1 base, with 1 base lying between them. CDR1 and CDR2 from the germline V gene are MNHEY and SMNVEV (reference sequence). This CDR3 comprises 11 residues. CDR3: CASSWNTEAFF. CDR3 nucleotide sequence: TGTGCCAGCAGTTGGAACACTGAAGCTTTCTTT.

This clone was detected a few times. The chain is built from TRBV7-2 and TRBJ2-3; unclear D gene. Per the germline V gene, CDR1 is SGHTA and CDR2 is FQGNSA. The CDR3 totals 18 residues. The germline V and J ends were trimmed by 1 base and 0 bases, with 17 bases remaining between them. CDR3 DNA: TGTGCCAGCAGCTTAGTCTTCACCGGTACCTATAGCACAGATACGCAGTATTTT. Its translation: CASSLVFTGTYSTDTQYF.

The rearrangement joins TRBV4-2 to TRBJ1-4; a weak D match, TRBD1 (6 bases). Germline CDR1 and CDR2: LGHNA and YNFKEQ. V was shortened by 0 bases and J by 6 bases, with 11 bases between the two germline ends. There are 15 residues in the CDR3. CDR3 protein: CASSQDSGQHEKLFF. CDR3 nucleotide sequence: TGTGCCAGCAGCCAAGATAGCGGACAGCATGAAAAACTGTTTTTT.

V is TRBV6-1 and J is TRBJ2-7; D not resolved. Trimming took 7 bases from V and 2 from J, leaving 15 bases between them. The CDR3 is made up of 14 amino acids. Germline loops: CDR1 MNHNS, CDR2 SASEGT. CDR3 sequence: CASTITTVTYEQYF. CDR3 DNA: TGTGCCAGCACGATCACGACGGTCACCTACGAGCAGTACTTC.